One and the same sample provided the 4 T cell receptor beta chains below, sequenced in a study of blood T cell repertoires in COVID-19. Generated by immunoSEQ multiplex PCR, the TCRdb table keeps only in-frame clones and is missing some. The sample carries almost 400,000 clones, 87% recorded once. Sequenced input: peripheral blood. The receptors shown here come from a woman between 55 and 75 years old with COVID-19, enrolled during active disease.

A note on this clone: The same CDR3 also results from other DNA sequences found in this sample. V is TRBV28 and J is TRBJ1-2; perhaps TRBD1 as D (5 bases). This CDR3 region has 14 residues. CDR1 and CDR2 (germline): MDHEN, SYDVKM. V gave up 5 bases and J gave up 0 bases, with 10 bases separating them. CDR3 in DNA: TGTGCCAGCAGTCGAGACAGAGCTAACTATGGCTACACCTTC. The encoded protein is CASSRDRANYGYTF.

The chain combines TRBV9 with TRBJ2-5; TRBD2 matches at 15 bases. CDR1 and CDR2 from the germline V gene are SGDLS and YYNGEE. With V trimmed by 2 bases and J by 2 bases, 7 bases remained unmatched. The CDR3 is 18 amino acids. The CDR3 DNA reads TGTGCCAGCAGCGTCTCCCAGGGGACTAGCGGGGGGCAAGAGACCCAGTACTTC. It encodes CASSVSQGTSGGQETQYF.

The chain couples TRBV5-6 to TRBJ1-6; D unclear. V was trimmed by 0 bases and J by 0 bases, leaving 10 bases between them. Germline assignment: CDR1 SGHDT and CDR2 YYEEEE. The CDR3 runs to 17 residues. CDR3 region: CASSLVAGSSYNSPLHF. CDR3 in DNA: TGTGCCAGCAGCTTGGTAGCCGGAAGCTCCTATAATTCACCCCTCCACTTT. The variable domain in full, completed from reference TRBV5-6 and TRBJ1-6, reads DAGVTQSPTHLIKTRGQQVTLRCSPKSGHDTVSWYQQALGQGPQFIFQYYEEEERQRGNFPDRFSGHQFPNYSSELNVNALLLGDSALYLCASSLVAGSSYNSPLHFGNGTRLTVT.

CDR3: CASSPPGTSGGSNTQYF. The CDR3, as DNA: TGTGCCAGCTCACCACCAGGGACTAGCGGGGGGAGCAATACGCAGTATTTT. The chain carries TRBV18 and TRBJ2-3, with TRBD2 matching over 15 bases. The V gene's germline CDR1 is KGHSH and CDR2 LQKENI. The CDR3 has 17 residues. Germline trimming cut 0 bases from V and 7 bases from J; bases unmatched to any gene: 5. Together with reference TRBV18 and TRBJ2-3, the CDR3 gives the full variable domain: NAGVMQNPRHLVRRRGQEARLRCSPMKGHSHVYWYRQLPEEGLKFMVYLQKENIIDESGMPKERFSAEFPKEGPSILRIQQVVRGDSAAYFCASSPPGTSGGSNTQYFGPGTRLTVL.